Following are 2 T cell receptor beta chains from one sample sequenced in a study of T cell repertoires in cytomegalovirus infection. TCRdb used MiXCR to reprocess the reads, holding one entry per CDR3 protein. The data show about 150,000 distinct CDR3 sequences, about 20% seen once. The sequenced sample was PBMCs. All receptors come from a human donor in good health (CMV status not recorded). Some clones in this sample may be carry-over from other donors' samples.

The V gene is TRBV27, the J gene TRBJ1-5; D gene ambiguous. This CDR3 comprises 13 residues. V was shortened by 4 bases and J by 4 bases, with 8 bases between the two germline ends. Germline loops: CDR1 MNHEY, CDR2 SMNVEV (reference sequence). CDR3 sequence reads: CASSWEFNQPQHF. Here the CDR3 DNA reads TGTGCCAGCAGTTGGGAGTTTAATCAGCCCCAGCATTTT.

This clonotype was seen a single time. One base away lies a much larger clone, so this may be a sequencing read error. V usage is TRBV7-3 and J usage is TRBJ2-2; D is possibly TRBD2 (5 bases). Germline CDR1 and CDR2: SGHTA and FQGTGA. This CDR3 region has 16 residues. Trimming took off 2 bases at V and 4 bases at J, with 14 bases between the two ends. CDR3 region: CASSLARARSTGELFF. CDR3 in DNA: TGTGCCAGCAGCTTAGCGAGGGCGCGGAGCACCGGGGAGCTGTTTTTT.